This passage covers 24 T cell receptor beta chains from one sample sequenced in a study of blood T cell repertoires in COVID-19. Some clones are missing from TCRdb's copy, which holds only in-frame ones; the method was immunoSEQ multiplex PCR. The table includes approximately 120,000 clones, roughly 79% detected once. Sequenced: peripheral blood. The receptors derive from an elderly man with acute or convalescent COVID-19.

The rearrangement uses TRBV6-5 and TRBJ1-1; TRBD1 matches 7 bases. The germline V gene has CDR1 MNHEY and CDR2 SVGAGI. V was pared by 5 bases and J by 5 bases, with 11 bases of the junction left unmatched. This CDR3 contains 15 residues. The CDR3 DNA sequence: TGTGCCAGCAGTCCCAGGACAGGAATGGGGACTGAAGCTTTCTTT. Encoded protein: CASSPRTGMGTEAFF.

V gene TRBV19 combines with J gene TRBJ2-1; the match to TRBD2 covers 7 bases. V lost 3 bases, J lost 7 bases, and 9 bases stayed unmatched. This CDR3 region has 15 residues. Germline CDR1 LNHDA, CDR2 SQIVND (reference sequence). The CDR3 DNA reads as TGTGCCAGTAGTATTTTCCGTGTGGGGGGGAATGAGCAGTTCTTC. Encoded protein: CASSIFRVGGNEQFF.

The J gene is TRBJ2-1, the V gene TRBV5-5; 10 bases match TRBD2. V shed 1 base and J 7 bases; nucleotides not matched to a gene: 11. The CDR3 sequence is 17 residues long. Germline CDR1 SGHKS, CDR2 YYEKEE (reference sequence). For the CDR3, the DNA is TGTGCCAGCAGCTTGTGGTCTAGCGGGGGAGATAGTAATGAGCAGTTCTTC. Its protein is CASSLWSSGGDSNEQFF.

This clone came up a few times. The CDR3 reads CASSQGTGVGGYTF. The CDR3 DNA reads as TGCGCCAGCAGCCAAGGGACAGGGGTCGGCGGCTACACCTTC. V and J are TRBV4-1 and TRBJ1-2; 9 positions agree with TRBD1. Germline V lookup: CDR1 MGHRA, CDR2 YSYEKL. J was trimmed by 8 bases and V by 1 base; bases with no gene match: 5. CDR3 length: 14 amino acids.

The chain carries TRBV5-1 and TRBJ2-2; the D gene is possibly TRBD1 (6 bases). The germline gives CDR1 SGHRS, CDR2 YFSETQ. The CDR3 consists of 17 residues. V lost 6 bases and J 6 bases, leaving 24 bases between the germline ends. CDR3: CASKYRAAGNSAGELFF. CDR3 coding DNA: TGCGCCAGCAAATACAGGGCAGCCGGGAATTCCGCCGGGGAGCTGTTTTTT.

V is TRBV2 and J is TRBJ1-6; TRBD1 aligns across 9 bases. Trimming at V came to 2 bases and at J to 8 bases, leaving 4 bases not matched to a gene. The length of the CDR3 is 15 residues. Germline CDR1 is SNHLY and CDR2 is FYNNEI. This CDR3 is CASSERQGVDSPLHF. CDR3 nucleotides: TGTGCCAGCAGTGAAAGACAGGGGGTTGATTCACCCCTCCACTTT.

This clone was seen a single time. This chain links TRBV10-3 with TRBJ1-1, with a possible D match to TRBD1 (6 bases). V lost 7 bases and J 7 bases, leaving 13 bases between the germline ends. This CDR3 has 12 residues. Germline assignment: CDR1 ENHRY and CDR2 SYGVKD. The CDR3 is CAIKDSLGEAFF. The CDR3 region has the DNA TGTGCCATCAAGGACAGTCTCGGTGAAGCTTTCTTT.

The chain carries TRBV9 and TRBJ1-2; D possibly corresponds to TRBD1 (6 bases). Germline V gene lookup returns CDR1 SGDLS and CDR2 YYNGEE. V lost 4 bases to trimming and J lost 1 base, with 14 bases between them. This CDR3 region has 15 residues. The CDR3 coding sequence is TGTGCCAGCAGCCTACGTGGCAGGGGTAACTATGGCTACACCTTC. It specifies CASSLRGRGNYGYTF.

CDR3 protein: CASSLVGTADYGYTF. CDR3 DNA sequence: TGTGCCAGCAGCTTAGTGGGCACTGCCGATTATGGCTACACCTTC. V and J are TRBV7-9 and TRBJ1-2, with D unclear. Trimming stripped 1 base from V and 5 bases from J, with 14 bases between. CDR1 and CDR2 from the germline V gene are SEHNR and FQNEAQ (reference sequence). This CDR3 has 15 amino acids.

The gene calls are TRBV6-5 and TRBJ2-7; a possible D gene is TRBD2 (5 bases). The CDR3 consists of 12 residues. CDR1 is MNHEY and CDR2 is SVGAGI in the germline V gene. Deletions cut 6 bases from V and 7 bases from J, with 13 bases between. In nucleotides, the CDR3 is TGTGCCAGCAGAACCTCGACGGGGGAGCAGTACTTC. It encodes CASRTSTGEQYF.

In its sample, this clone was seen a few times. The V and J genes are TRBV7-2 and TRBJ2-3; 8 bases line up with TRBD2. The germline V gene has CDR1 SGHTA and CDR2 FQGNSA. J gave up 2 bases and V 0 bases, and 7 bases lay outside the gene matches. The CDR3 spans 17 residues. The CDR3 sequence is CASSLAKAGGHTDTQYF. As DNA, the CDR3 is TGTGCCAGCAGCTTAGCGAAGGCGGGGGGACACACAGATACGCAGTATTTT.

This clone came up a few times. This sequence joins TRBV6-5 and TRBJ2-1, with D perhaps matching TRBD2 (6 bases). CDR3 length: 14 amino acids. V gave up 5 bases and J gave up 8 bases, with 16 bases separating them. Germline values: CDR1 MNHEY, CDR2 SVGAGI. The CDR3 reads CASSPRDSGDEQFF. As DNA, the CDR3 is TGTGCCAGCAGTCCCCGGGACTCGGGCGATGAGCAGTTCTTC.

This clone was picked up one time. The CDR3 reads CASSFGGHRNQPQHF. For the CDR3, the DNA is TGTGCCAGCAGTTTTGGGGGACACCGCAATCAGCCCCAGCATTTT. The chain carries TRBV28 and TRBJ1-5, with a tentative D call TRBD1 (6 bases). This CDR3 comprises 15 residues. V lost 3 bases and J 2 bases, leaving 11 bases between the germline ends. From germline, CDR1 is MDHEN and CDR2 SYDVKM.

This clone has more than one count but fewer than ten. V usage is TRBV7-9 and J usage is TRBJ1-6, with 8 bases aligning to TRBD1. In germline, CDR1 is SEHNR, CDR2 FQNEAQ (reference sequence). V shed 8 bases, J shed 6 bases, and the junction held 9 bases outside the gene matches. The CDR3 is 15 amino acids. The CDR3 DNA follows: TGTGCCAGCGACACTTTCGGACAGGGTAATTCACCCCTCCACTTT. Protein product: CASDTFGQGNSPLHF.

The V call is TRBV18, the J call TRBJ2-7; 12 positions agree with TRBD2. This CDR3 contains 16 residues. After removal of 5 bases from V and 0 bases from J, the junction contained 5 bases not matched to a gene. CDR1 is KGHSH, CDR2 LQKENI, per germline. CDR3 residues: CASSSRTSGVSYEQYF. CDR3 in DNA: TGTGCCAGCTCATCCCGGACTAGCGGGGTCTCCTACGAGCAGTACTTC.

V gene TRBV4-3 combines with J gene TRBJ2-1, with TRBD2 identical over 9 bases. The CDR3 is 17 residues long. Germline assignment: CDR1 LGHNA and CDR2 YSLEER. After removal of 1 base from V and 2 bases from J, the junction contained 6 bases not matched to a gene. Here the CDR3 reads CASSQVIGGGAYNEQFF. The CDR3, as DNA: TGCGCCAGCAGCCAAGTCATTGGCGGGGGGGCCTACAATGAGCAGTTCTTC.

The V call is TRBV18, the J call TRBJ1-3; possibly TRBD1 for D (5 bases). V dropped 3 bases and J dropped 0 bases, with 15 bases sitting between them. The CDR3 extends over 17 amino acids. Germline V lookup: CDR1 KGHSH, CDR2 LQKENI. This CDR3 reads CASSPLVRGNSGNTIYF. In nucleotides, the CDR3 is TGTGCCAGCTCACCGCTCGTTAGGGGAAACTCTGGAAACACCATATATTTT.

V gene TRBV3-1 (or the pseudogene TRBV3-2) combines with J gene TRBJ2-2; D remains unclear. The CDR3 totals 13 residues. With 7 bases removed from V and 3 bases from J, the gap between germline ends came to 9 bases. CDR1 LGHDT and CDR2 YNNKEL come from the germline V gene (reference sequence). The CDR3, as DNA: TGTGCCAGCATCCGGGTAGACACCGGGGAGCTGTTTTTT. This encodes CASIRVDTGELFF.

The chain is built from TRBV4-2 and TRBJ2-4, with 8 bases aligning to TRBD2. V was clipped by 1 base and J by 1 base; unmatched bases: 12. Germline V lookup: CDR1 LGHNA, CDR2 YNFKEQ. CDR3 size: 19 residues. The CDR3 sequence: CASSQVVWRSGGAKNIQYF. The DNA for the CDR3 is TGTGCCAGCAGCCAAGTAGTCTGGCGCTCGGGGGGGGCCAAAAACATTCAGTACTTC.

The chain recombines TRBV10-3 with TRBJ1-2; D is perhaps TRBD1 (6 bases). V lost 6 bases and J 5 bases, leaving 16 bases between the germline ends. Germline assignment: CDR1 ENHRY and CDR2 SYGVKD. The CDR3 extends over 14 amino acids. The CDR3 DNA reads as TGTGCCATCAGGGAGCCGGGACAAGGATATGGCTACACCTTC. The encoded protein is CAIREPGQGYGYTF.

The chain carries TRBV25-1 and TRBJ2-7, with D tentatively TRBD1 (6 bases). With 3 bases removed from V and 2 bases from J, the gap between germline ends came to 14 bases. CDR1 is MGHDK and CDR2 is SYGVNS in the germline V gene. This CDR3 is 15 amino acids long. The CDR3 coding sequence is TGTGCCAGCAGTGATCCCGCGACAGGAACCTACGAGCAGTACTTC. Encoded protein: CASSDPATGTYEQYF.

This chain connects TRBV18 to TRBJ2-2; TRBD1 matches at 10 bases. The CDR3 is 16 residues long. CDR1 and CDR2 (germline): KGHSH, LQKENI. V shed 2 bases and J 5 bases; nucleotides not matched to a gene: 5. Here the CDR3 reads CASSPDRGLVTGELFF. CDR3 nucleotides: TGTGCCAGCTCACCAGACAGGGGGCTCGTAACCGGGGAGCTGTTTTTT.

The chain combines TRBV2 with TRBJ2-3; D may be TRBD2 (5 bases). The germline V gene encodes CDR1 SNHLY and CDR2 FYNNEI. V lost 7 bases and J lost 1, with 15 bases in between. CDR3 size: 15 residues. The CDR3 bases are TGTGCCAGCACTAGCCTAGAAGCTGGCACAGATACGCAGTATTTT. Its protein is CASTSLEAGTDTQYF.

In DNA form, the CDR3 reads TGTGCCAGCAGCTCGACCCAGGCAGATACGCAGTATTTT. It translates to CASSSTQADTQYF. The rearrangement joins TRBV11-3 to TRBJ2-3, with D unresolved. This CDR3 comprises 13 residues. Trimming took off 4 bases at V and 4 bases at J, with 9 bases between the two ends. Germline lookup yields CDR1 SGHNT and CDR2 YENEEA. Supplemented by reference TRBV11-3 and TRBJ2-3, the full variable domain reads EAGVVQSPRYKIIEKKQPVAFWCNPISGHNTLYWYLQNLGQGPELLIRYENEEAVDDSQLPKDRFSAERLKGVDSTLKIQPAELGDSAVYLCASSSTQADTQYFGPGTRLTVL.